The rows below give T cell receptor beta chains drawn from one sample of a study of cytomegalovirus exposure and HLA in healthy donors. Repertoires were generated with immunoSEQ multiplex PCR, while TCRdb's copy carries only in-frame clones and drops some. The sample records approximately 90,000 clones, under 85% being singletons. Sequenced input: PBMCs. Receptors originate from a boy between 5 and 17 years old in good health and CMV-seronegative. The CDR3 runs from the conserved cysteine through the conserved F or W. A D gene is named only where the DNA matches it firmly. Size is omitted from some rows. Given values are once, few, many or a class for expanded clones.

TRBJ1-1 | TRBV6-1 | - | - | TGTGCCAGCAGAGAGGGTGTTGGCACTGAAGCTTTCTTT | CASREGVGTEAFF
TRBJ2-1 | TRBV19 | - | few | TGTGCCAGTAGTATAGCGAGCAATGAGCAGTTCTTC | CASSIASNEQFF
TRBJ2-3 | TRBV7-3 | - | - | TGTGCCAGCAGCTCACTAGGAGGGGCAGATACGCAGTATTTT | CASSSLGGADTQYF
TRBJ1-4 | TRBV2 | TRBD1 | few | TGTGCCAGCAGTCGACAGGGCAATAATGAAAAACTGTTTTTT | CASSRQGNNEKLFF
TRBJ2-5 | TRBV6-5 | - | - | TGTGCCAGCACCCACTCAGTTACCGGGGCCCAGTACTTC | CASTHSVTGAQYF
TRBJ1-5 | TRBV28 | TRBD1 | - | TGTGCCAGCAGTCCCACAGGGGGGAGCAATCAGCCCCAGCATTTT | CASSPTGGSNQPQHF
TRBJ1-5 | TRBV7-9 | - | - | TGTGCCAGCAGCCCTCTCGGTTATAGCAATCAGCCCCAGCATTTT | CASSPLGYSNQPQHF
TRBJ2-7 | TRBV5-1 | TRBD1 | few | TGCGCCAGCAGCTTGGGAGGGGGCCGACTCGAGCAGTACTTC | CASSLGGGRLEQYF
TRBJ2-2 | TRBV11-2 | - | - | TGTGCCAGCAGCTTAAGAAGCGTCACCGGGGAGCTGTTTTTT | CASSLRSVTGELFF
TRBJ1-6 | TRBV30 | TRBD1 | - | TGTGCCTGGGCGGACAGGGGTTTCGGTAATTCACCCCTCCACTTT | CAWADRGFGNSPLHF
TRBJ1-5 | TRBV7-9 | - | - | TGTGCCAGCAGCTTTAGGGGCAGCAATCAGCCCCAGCATTTT | CASSFRGSNQPQHF
TRBJ2-5 | TRBV15 | TRBD2 | - | TGTGCCACCAGCAGAGTGACTAGCGGGAAAGAGACCCAGTACTTC | CATSRVTSGKETQYF
TRBJ1-1 | TRBV19 | - | - | TGTGCCAGTAGTAGCGACAGCCAGGACACTGAAGCTTTCTTT | CASSSDSQDTEAFF
TRBJ1-5 | TRBV6-5 | - | - | TGTGCCAGCAGGGGTCAAGGCGGTCAGCCCCAGCATTTT | CASRGQGGQPQHF
TRBJ2-2 | TRBV2 | TRBD2 | few | TGTGCCAGCAGTGATCTTGGGCGGGGGGGCCTCTCCTTCGGGGAGCTGTTTTTT | CASSDLGRGGLSFGELFF
TRBJ2-7 | TRBV2 | TRBD1 | - | TGTGCCACAAAGACAGGGGTCTACGAGCAGTACTTC | CATKTGVYEQYF
TRBJ2-5 | TRBV4-3 | TRBD2 | few | TGCGCCAGCAGCCAAGGGGGACTAGCGGACGGTGAGACCCAGTACTTC | CASSQGGLADGETQYF
TRBJ1-2 | TRBV27 | - | few | TGTGCCAGCAGTTCAAACGGACAAGGGTTAGGTGGCTACACCTTC | CASSSNGQGLGGYTF
TRBJ1-4 | TRBV7-9 | TRBD1 | - | TGTGCCAGCAGCGATCGGGACAGGGGGCGTTTGGGCACTAATGAAAAACTGTTTTTT | CASSDRDRGRLGTNEKLFF
TRBJ2-1 | TRBV9 | - | - | TGTGCCAGCAGCGTAGTTGGCTCCTCCTACAATGAGCAGTTCTTC | CASSVVGSSYNEQFF
TRBJ2-4 | TRBV7-2 | - | - | TGTGCCAGCAGCTTAGACGGTGGCAAAAACATTCAGTACTTC | CASSLDGGKNIQYF
TRBJ1-5 | TRBV13 | TRBD1 | once | TGTGCCAGCAGCGGACAGGGTAACAATCAGCCCCAGCATTTT | CASSGQGNNQPQHF
TRBJ2-7 | TRBV19 | - | few | TGTGCCAGTAGTAAAGTGGGGAGTGACGAGCAGTACTTC | CASSKVGSDEQYF
TRBJ2-7 | TRBV13 | - | - | TGTGCCAGCAGCTTAGGCCAAGGGGACTACGAGCAGTACTTC | CASSLGQGDYEQYF
TRBJ2-7 | TRBV5-1 | - | few | TGCGCCAGCAGCTTGGGTACCTACGAGCAGTACTTC | CASSLGTYEQYF
TRBJ1-1 | TRBV6-6 | - | once | TGTGCCAGCAGTCTTGGACAGACTGAAGCTTTCTTT | CASSLGQTEAFF
TRBJ2-3 | TRBV7-2 | TRBD2 | - | TGTGCCAGCACCTCCCCTAGCGGGAGCACAGATACGCAGTATTTT | CASTSPSGSTDTQYF
TRBJ1-5 | TRBV19 | - | - | TGTGCCAGTATGGCGGGTCCAAGGGCGCAGCCCCAGCATTTT | CASMAGPRAQPQHF